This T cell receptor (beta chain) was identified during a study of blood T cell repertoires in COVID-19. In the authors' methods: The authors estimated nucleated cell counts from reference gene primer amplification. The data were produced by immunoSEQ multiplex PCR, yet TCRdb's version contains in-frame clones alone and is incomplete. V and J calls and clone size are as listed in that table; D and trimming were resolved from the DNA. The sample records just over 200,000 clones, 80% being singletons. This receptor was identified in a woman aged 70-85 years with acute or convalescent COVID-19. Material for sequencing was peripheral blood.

The CDR3 region has the DNA TGTGCCAGCAGCACACCGTCGGAGCGGGAGGTCGCTGAGCAGTTCTTC. Amino acid sequence: CASSTPSEREVAEQFF. The chain links TRBV5-4 to TRBJ2-1, with 9 bases matching TRBD2. V lost 4 bases to trimming and J lost 9 bases; unmatched junction nucleotides: 14. This CDR3 is built from 16 residues. Germline CDR1 and CDR2: SGHNT and YYREEE (reference sequence). The full variable domain, with the rest looked up from reference TRBV5-4 and TRBJ2-1, is ETGVTQSPTHLIKTRGQQVTLRCSSQSGHNTVSWYQQALGQGPQFIFQYYREEENGRGNFPPRFSGLQFPNYSSELNVNALELDDSALYLCASSTPSEREVAEQFFGPGTRLTVL.